Presented here are 32 T cell receptor beta chains from one specimen sequenced in a study of T-cell memory formation after mild COVID-19. TCRdb re-analysed the 5' RACE reads in MiXCR, keeping a single row per CDR3 protein. The sample holds roughly 510,000 distinct CDR3 sequences, roughly 17% seen once. Sequenced sample: PBMCs or a T cell subset sorted from them (not recorded which). Receptor source: an adult woman who had mild COVID-19 (a few samples of this study predate the infection). Cell type and time point are not known.

In this sample, this clonotype turned up a few times. The rearrangement uses TRBV12-3 or TRBV12-4 and TRBJ1-5; D call uncertain. Trimming shortened V by 3 bases and J by 7 bases, and 7 bases separated the two germline ends. This CDR3 contains 12 residues. The DNA of the CDR3 is TGTGCCAGCAGTTTTTCTTCCCAGCCCCAGCATTTT. Translating gives CASSFSSQPQHF.

This clonotype was seen a few times. The genes are TRBV9 and TRBJ1-2; D may be TRBD1 (5 bases). Trimming cost V 0 bases and J 4 bases, with 7 bases left between them. Germline CDR1 reads SGDLS; CDR2 reads YYNGEE. The CDR3 is made up of 13 amino acids. The CDR3 protein is CASSVVGTYGYTF. Written as DNA, the CDR3 is TGTGCCAGCAGCGTAGTCGGGACCTATGGCTACACCTTC.

The sample holds a few counts of this clonotype. The rearrangement links TRBV5-6 to TRBJ2-1; possibly TRBD1 or TRBD2 for D (5 bases each). Trimming removed 0 bases at V and 6 bases at J, with 13 bases between. Germline V gives CDR1 SGHDT, CDR2 YYEEEE. The CDR3 runs 15 residues. This CDR3 is CASSLAERDLNEQFF. The CDR3 DNA sequence: TGTGCCAGCAGCTTGGCCGAGAGGGACCTCAATGAGCAGTTCTTC.

The rearrangement links TRBV2 to TRBJ2-1; the D gene is possibly TRBD1 (6 bases). In germline, CDR1 is SNHLY, CDR2 FYNNEI. The CDR3 sequence is 13 residues long. V was cut by 6 bases and J by 9 bases, with 15 bases left in between. The CDR3 loop reads CASSTNRAPEQFF. CDR3 bases: TGTGCCAGCAGCACGAACAGGGCCCCTGAGCAGTTCTTC. The whole variable domain, filled in from reference TRBV2 and TRBJ2-1, reads EPEVTQTPSHQVTQMGQEVILRCVPISNHLYFYWYRQILGQKVEFLVSFYNNEISEKSEIFDDQFSVERPDGSNFTLKIRSTKLEDSAMYFCASSTNRAPEQFFGPGTRLTVL.

This chain uses TRBV4-1 with TRBJ2-3; D gene uncertain. Germline-derived CDR1 and CDR2 are MGHRA and YSYEKL. The CDR3 length is 15 residues. Trimming left V 1 base short and J 1 base short, with 9 bases between. CDR3 in amino acids: CASSQVFSRTDTQYF. CDR3 nucleotides: TGCGCCAGCAGCCAAGTTTTTAGCCGCACAGATACGCAGTATTTT.

This clonotype was picked up a small number of times. The chain joins TRBV7-2 to TRBJ2-7; D perhaps matches TRBD1 (5 bases). There are 15 residues in the CDR3. Trimming took 0 bases from V and 2 from J, leaving 11 bases between them. Germline V gene lookup returns CDR1 SGHTA and CDR2 FQGNSA. CDR3 DNA sequence: TGTGCCAGCAGCTTAGCGGCAGGGATTCCCTACGAGCAGTACTTC. Translated, it gives CASSLAAGIPYEQYF.

There are a few counts of this clonotype. The chain carries TRBV29-1 and TRBJ1-4; D is unclear. The CDR3 length is 13 residues. Trimming removed 7 bases at V and 4 bases at J, with 13 bases between. From germline, CDR1 is SQVTM and CDR2 ANQGSEA. CDR3 region: CSARTHGNEKLFF. The CDR3 DNA sequence: TGCAGCGCCAGGACGCATGGTAATGAAAAACTGTTTTTT. The full variable domain, its missing parts supplied by reference TRBV29-1 and TRBJ1-4, is SAVISQKPSRDICQRGTSLTIQCQVDSQVTMMFWYRQQPGQSLTLIATANQGSEATYESGFVIDKFPISRPNLTFSTLTVSNMSPEDSSIYLCSARTHGNEKLFFGSGTQLSVL.

This clonotype was picked up a small number of times. V usage is TRBV29-1 and J usage is TRBJ2-7; D possibly corresponds to TRBD1 (6 bases). CDR1 and CDR2 (germline): SQVTM, ANQGSEA. This CDR3 contains 13 residues. Trimming removed 0 bases at V and 6 bases at J, with 12 bases between. The CDR3 nucleotides read TGCAGCGTTGAAGATCTGACAGGCCCCGAGCAGTACTTC. Translated, it gives CSVEDLTGPEQYF.

This clonotype was recorded at least ten times. The J gene is TRBJ2-7, the V gene TRBV19; 7 bases are shared with TRBD2. The CDR3 consists of 13 residues. CDR1 and CDR2 from the germline V gene are LNHDA and SQIVND (reference sequence). V lost 9 bases, J lost 3 bases, and 8 bases stayed unmatched. The DNA for the CDR3 is TGTGCCAGCAGTCCCGGACTAGTCTACGAGCAGTACTTC. It codes for CASSPGLVYEQYF.

The chain employs TRBV2 and TRBJ1-2; D gene uncertain. CDR3 length: 12 residues. Trimming took 5 bases from V and 8 from J, leaving 12 bases between them. The germline V gene has CDR1 SNHLY and CDR2 FYNNEI. The chain's CDR3 is CASSSMMGGYTF. As DNA, the CDR3 is TGTGCCAGCAGTAGCATGATGGGGGGCTACACCTTC. The full variable domain, completed using reference TRBV2 and TRBJ1-2, is EPEVTQTPSHQVTQMGQEVILRCVPISNHLYFYWYRQILGQKVEFLVSFYNNEISEKSEIFDDQFSVERPDGSNFTLKIRSTKLEDSAMYFCASSSMMGGYTFGSGTRLTVV.

This chain connects TRBV12-3 or TRBV12-4 to TRBJ2-1; the match to TRBD1 covers 8 bases. The CDR3 is 15 amino acids. After removal of 2 bases from V and 8 bases from J, the junction contained 8 bases not matched to a gene. CDR3 bases: TGTGCCAGCAGTTTAAGTACAGGGGGAAGGCATGAGCAGTTCTTC. As protein: CASSLSTGGRHEQFF.

This clonotype occurred many times. This chain joins TRBV29-1 and TRBJ2-7, with D hard to call. Germline V gene data show CDR1 as SQVTM and CDR2 as ANQGSEA. The CDR3 has 14 amino acids. V was clipped by 6 bases and J by 5 bases, with 20 bases between them. CDR3 sequence reads: CSVLLETSQNEQYF. The CDR3 region has the DNA TGCAGCGTCCTGCTGGAGACCTCTCAGAACGAGCAGTACTTC.

The V gene is TRBV5-1, the J gene TRBJ1-2; D may be TRBD1 (5 bases). With 3 bases removed from V and 5 bases from J, the gap between germline ends came to 20 bases. CDR1 is SGHRS, CDR2 YFSETQ, per germline. The CDR3 is made up of 16 amino acids. The CDR3 loop reads CASSSAQGRLLYGYTF. CDR3 in DNA: TGCGCCAGCAGCTCGGCCCAGGGTCGTCTCCTGTATGGCTACACCTTC.

The chain carries TRBV12-3 or TRBV12-4 and TRBJ1-2, with a weak D call TRBD1 (6 bases). V was cut by 6 bases and J by 5 bases, with 16 bases left in between. The CDR3 has 14 amino acids. The CDR3 sequence is CASRKSQGNYGYTF. The CDR3 DNA reads TGTGCCAGCAGGAAATCTCAGGGGAATTATGGCTACACCTTC.

The rearrangement uses TRBV5-5 and TRBJ1-6; D not certain. The CDR3 totals 16 residues. Between the trimmed V and J ends, which lost 4 bases and 9 bases, there was a span of 20 bases. Germline CDR1 and CDR2: SGHKS and YYEKEE (reference sequence). As DNA, the CDR3 is TGTGCCAGCAGCCCCCGTGACCATAAACCGGTTTCACCCCTCCACTTT. Its protein is CASSPRDHKPVSPLHF.

For the CDR3, the DNA is TGTGCCACCAGCAGAGGTGGGACAGGCCGCGGCTACACCTTC. Amino acid sequence: CATSRGGTGRGYTF. The chain has TRBV15 and TRBJ1-2; 8 positions match TRBD1. The V gene's germline CDR1 is LNHNV and CDR2 YYDKDF (reference sequence). V lost 1 base, J lost 8 bases, and 6 bases stayed unmatched. This CDR3 is built from 14 residues.

This clonotype was observed at least ten times. V and J are TRBV27 and TRBJ2-1, with 8 positions matching TRBD1. This CDR3 comprises 17 residues. Germline V gene lookup returns CDR1 MNHEY and CDR2 SMNVEV (reference sequence). V trimming: 7 bases; J trimming: 1 base; junction bases outside the gene matches: 12. CDR3 DNA sequence: TGTGCCAGCAACCCGAACAGGGGGAAAAGGTCCTACAATGAGCAGTTCTTC. Translated: CASNPNRGKRSYNEQFF.

The chain is built from TRBV5-8 and TRBJ1-5; 7 bases fit TRBD1. CDR1 SGHTS and CDR2 YDEGEE come from the germline V gene. This CDR3 is built from 15 residues. V trimming: 10 bases; J trimming: 3 bases; junction bases outside the gene matches: 13. The CDR3 nucleotides read TGTGCCGCAAACGACCCGGGACAGTACAATCAGCCCCAGCATTTT. As protein: CAANDPGQYNQPQHF.

V gene TRBV4-3 combines with J gene TRBJ1-4; D not resolved. Trimming pared 0 bases from V and 0 bases from J, leaving 17 bases between. The germline V gene has CDR1 LGHNA and CDR2 YSLEER. This CDR3 is 19 amino acids long. In DNA, the CDR3 is TGCGCCAGCAGCCAAGATAACACAGACCGAGCTGCAACTAATGAAAAACTGTTTTTT. It specifies CASSQDNTDRAATNEKLFF.

There are a few counts of this clonotype. This chain links TRBV11-2 with TRBJ1-1; D not resolved. The V end lost 4 bases, the J end lost 0 bases, and 6 bases lay between the germline ends. Germline CDR1 is SGHAT and CDR2 is FQNNGV. The CDR3 has 13 residues. The CDR3 DNA sequence: TGTGCCAGCAGCTCTCTAATGAACACTGAAGCTTTCTTT. Translation gives CASSSLMNTEAFF. The full variable domain, in which reference TRBV11-2 and TRBJ1-1 provide the parts outside the CDR3, is EAGVAQSPRYKIIEKRQSVAFWCNPISGHATLYWYQQILGQGPKLLIQFQNNGVVDDSQLPKDRFSAERLKGVDSTLKIQPAKLEDSAVYLCASSSLMNTEAFFGQGTRLTVV.

This clonotype was counted between two and nine times. The V and J genes are TRBV25-1 and TRBJ2-7; D not resolved. CDR1 MGHDK and CDR2 SYGVNS come from the germline V gene. CDR3 length: 11 amino acids. Trimming pared 10 bases from V and 4 bases from J, leaving 11 bases between. The CDR3 DNA is TGTGCCACCTCGCGGAGTTACGAGCAGTACTTC. Translating gives CATSRSYEQYF.

This rearrangement joins TRBV29-1 to TRBJ2-1, with 11 bases identical to TRBD2. The CDR3 sequence is 15 residues long. Germline loops: CDR1 SQVTM, CDR2 ANQGSEA. J lost 5 bases, V lost 3 bases, and 6 bases had no gene match. In DNA, the CDR3 is TGCAGCGTTGAGGGGACTAGCGGTCGGAACAATGAGCAGTTCTTC. As protein: CSVEGTSGRNNEQFF.

The chain recombines TRBV19 with TRBJ1-1, with 11 nucleotides matching TRBD1. The CDR3 spans 17 residues. The junction had 12 bases not matched to a gene; V was cut back by 4 bases and J by 5 bases. CDR1 is LNHDA and CDR2 is SQIVND in the germline V gene (reference sequence). CDR3 amino acids: CASSNRDRGILMTEAFF. In nucleotides, the CDR3 is TGTGCCAGTAGTAACCGGGACAGGGGGATTTTGATGACTGAAGCTTTCTTT.

The chain recombines TRBV6-5 with TRBJ1-4; the match to TRBD1 covers 10 bases. Looked up from germline, CDR1 is MNHEY and CDR2 is SVGAGI. The CDR3 totals 14 residues. The trim removed 5 bases at V and 8 bases at J, leaving 5 bases unmatched. For the CDR3, the DNA is TGTGCCAGCAGTCCTGGGACAGGGGCGGAAAAACTGTTTTTT. Protein: CASSPGTGAEKLFF.

This clonotype has more than one count but fewer than ten. CDR3 loop: CASSWEGTSGRYEQFF. CDR3 in DNA: TGCGCCAGCAGCTGGGAAGGGACTAGCGGGAGATATGAGCAGTTCTTC. J is TRBJ2-1 and V is TRBV5-1; 14 positions match TRBD2. The ends lost 3 bases at V and 8 bases at J; junction bases unmatched: 7. The germline CDR1 and CDR2 sequences are SGHRS and YFSETQ. The length of the CDR3 is 16 residues.

The chain recombines TRBV20-1 with TRBJ2-3; 16 nucleotides line up with TRBD2. Trimming removed 3 bases from V and 3 bases from J; junction bases left unmatched: 15. CDR1 is DFQATT, CDR2 SNEGSKA, per germline (reference sequence). The CDR3 covers 20 residues. The CDR3 DNA sequence: TGCAGTGCTAGGGTACCTCGTCCGGGACTAGCGGGGGGGTCAACAGATACGCAGTATTTT. Translated, it gives CSARVPRPGLAGGSTDTQYF.

This rearrangement joins TRBV24-1 to TRBJ2-1; D not certain. Germline CDR1 and CDR2: KGHDR and SFDVKD. CDR3 length equals 12 residues. V dropped 7 bases and J dropped 4 bases, with 7 bases sitting between them. The CDR3 reads CATSSLYNEQFF. The CDR3 DNA follows: TGTGCCACCAGCTCCTTATACAATGAGCAGTTCTTC.

This clonotype was seen many times. This chain connects TRBV7-9 to TRBJ1-2; TRBD1 matches 7 bases. The CDR3 has 15 residues. Germline V gene lookup returns CDR1 SEHNR and CDR2 FQNEAQ (reference sequence). V was clipped by 2 bases and J by 5 bases; unmatched bases: 8. CDR3 nucleotides: TGTGCCAGCAGCTTATGGGACAGTCGAGGGTATGGCTACACCTTC. Amino acids: CASSLWDSRGYGYTF.

The chain links TRBV19 to TRBJ1-4; D remains unclear. V lost 2 bases and J lost 7, with 8 bases in between. Germline assignment: CDR1 LNHDA and CDR2 SQIVND (reference sequence). This CDR3 spans 13 amino acids. In nucleotides, the CDR3 is TGTGCCAGTAGTATAACGTACGCTGAAAAACTGTTTTTT. This encodes CASSITYAEKLFF. Combining the CDR3 with reference TRBV19 and TRBJ1-4 gives the whole variable domain DGGITQSPKYLFRKEGQNVTLSCEQNLNHDAMYWYRQDPGQGLRLIYYSQIVNDFQKGDIAEGYSVSREKKESFPLTVTSAQKNPTAFYLCASSITYAEKLFFGSGTQLSVL.

This chain's CDR3 is CASSSAGRNQPQHF. Here the CDR3 DNA reads TGTGCCAGCAGCTCCGCAGGGCGGAATCAGCCCCAGCATTTT. The chain couples TRBV5-4 to TRBJ1-5, with a possible D match to TRBD1 (5 bases). CDR1 and CDR2 (germline): SGHNT, YYREEE (reference sequence). V lost 3 bases and J 4 bases, leaving 11 bases between the germline ends. The CDR3 extends over 14 amino acids. The full variable domain, its missing parts supplied by reference TRBV5-4 and TRBJ1-5, is ETGVTQSPTHLIKTRGQQVTLRCSSQSGHNTVSWYQQALGQGPQFIFQYYREEENGRGNFPPRFSGLQFPNYSSELNVNALELDDSALYLCASSSAGRNQPQHFGDGTRLSIL.

This clonotype was detected a few times. The chain joins TRBV12-3 or TRBV12-4 to TRBJ2-7, with D perhaps matching TRBD2 (7 bases). The CDR3 contains 14 residues. The V end was cut by 3 bases, the J end by 3 bases, with 12 bases between. This CDR3 is CASSFGGAHYEQYF. For the CDR3, the DNA is TGTGCCAGCAGTTTTGGGGGGGCTCACTACGAGCAGTACTTC.

This sequence joins TRBV12-3 or TRBV12-4 and TRBJ2-3, with 7 bases matching TRBD1. Unmatched junction bases numbered 9, after V lost 6 bases and J lost 6 bases. This CDR3 is 14 amino acids long. CDR3 in amino acids: CASRPGTAQDTQYF. In nucleotides, the CDR3 is TGTGCCAGCAGACCCGGGACAGCCCAGGATACGCAGTATTTT.